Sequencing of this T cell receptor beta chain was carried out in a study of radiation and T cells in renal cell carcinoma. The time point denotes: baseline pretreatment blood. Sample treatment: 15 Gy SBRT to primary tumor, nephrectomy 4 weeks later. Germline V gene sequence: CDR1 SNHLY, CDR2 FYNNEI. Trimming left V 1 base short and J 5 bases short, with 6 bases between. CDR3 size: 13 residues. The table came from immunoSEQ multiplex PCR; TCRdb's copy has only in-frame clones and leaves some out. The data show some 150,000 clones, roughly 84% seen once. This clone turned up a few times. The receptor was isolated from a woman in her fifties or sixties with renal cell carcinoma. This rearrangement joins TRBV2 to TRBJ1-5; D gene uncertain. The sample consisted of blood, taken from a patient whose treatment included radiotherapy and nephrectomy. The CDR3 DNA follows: TGTGCCAGCAGTGAAGGTCCATATCAGCCCCAGCATTTT. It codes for CASSEGPYQPQHF.